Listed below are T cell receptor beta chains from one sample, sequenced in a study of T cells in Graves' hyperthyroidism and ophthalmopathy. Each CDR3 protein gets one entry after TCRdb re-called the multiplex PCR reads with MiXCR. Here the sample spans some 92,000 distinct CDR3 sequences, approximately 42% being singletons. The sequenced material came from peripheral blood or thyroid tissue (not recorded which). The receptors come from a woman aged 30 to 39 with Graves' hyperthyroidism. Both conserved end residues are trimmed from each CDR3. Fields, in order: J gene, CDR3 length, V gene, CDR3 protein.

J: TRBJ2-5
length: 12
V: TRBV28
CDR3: ASSPPNRRETQY

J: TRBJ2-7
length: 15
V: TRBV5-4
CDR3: ASSLVDYKGSSYEQY

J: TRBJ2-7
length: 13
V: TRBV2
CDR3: ASSEGPTGYYEQY

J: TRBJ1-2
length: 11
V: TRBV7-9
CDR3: ASSGPLRYGYT

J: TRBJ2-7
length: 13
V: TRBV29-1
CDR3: SVVGPGQGHYEQY

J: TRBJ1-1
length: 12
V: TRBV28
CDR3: ASRLRARGTEAF

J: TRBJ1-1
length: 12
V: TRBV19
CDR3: ASSGTGLGTGAS

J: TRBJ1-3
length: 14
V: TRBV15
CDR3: ATSARQTYSGNTIY

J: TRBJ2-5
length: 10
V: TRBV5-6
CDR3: ASSCETETQY

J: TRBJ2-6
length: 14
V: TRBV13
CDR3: ASSLGGSPGANVLT

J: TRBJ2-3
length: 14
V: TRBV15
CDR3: ATSSMLPPREDTQY

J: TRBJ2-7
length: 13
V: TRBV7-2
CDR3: ASSGTSGSSYEQY

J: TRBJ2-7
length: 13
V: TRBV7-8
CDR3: ASSLGAGQSYEQY

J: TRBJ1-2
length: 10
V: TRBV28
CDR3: VSADRGYGYT

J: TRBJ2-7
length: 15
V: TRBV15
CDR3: ASSPYPTGAGNYEQY

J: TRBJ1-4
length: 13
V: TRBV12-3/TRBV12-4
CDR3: ASSLARVTNEKLF

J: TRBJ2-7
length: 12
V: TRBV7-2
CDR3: ASSAGTGIDEQY

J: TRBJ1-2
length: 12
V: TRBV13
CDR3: ASSGQGVNYGYT

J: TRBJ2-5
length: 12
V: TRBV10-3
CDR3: AIRPDYIGETQY

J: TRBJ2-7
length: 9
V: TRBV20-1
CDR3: SATGGYEQY

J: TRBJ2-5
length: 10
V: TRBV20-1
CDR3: SAPLQTETQY

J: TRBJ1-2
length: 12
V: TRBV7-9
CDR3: ASSLPTGGGGYT

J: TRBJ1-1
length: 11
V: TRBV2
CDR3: ASSEIENTEAF

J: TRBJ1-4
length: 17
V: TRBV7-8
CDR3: ASSKFRAAEKATNEKLF

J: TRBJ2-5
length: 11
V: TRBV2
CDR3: ASSPGLAGGPH

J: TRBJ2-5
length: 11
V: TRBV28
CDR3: ASSEGLRETQY

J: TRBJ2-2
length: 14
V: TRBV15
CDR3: ATSRGGPSGRGELF

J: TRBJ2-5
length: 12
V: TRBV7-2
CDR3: ASSYRTGEETQY

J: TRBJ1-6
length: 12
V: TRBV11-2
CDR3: ASSGTAGNSPLH

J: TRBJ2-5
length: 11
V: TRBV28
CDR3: ASSLDTWETQY

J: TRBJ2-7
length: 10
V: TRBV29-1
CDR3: SVEGGDYEQY

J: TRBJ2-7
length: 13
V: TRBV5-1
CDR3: ASSLPSGSNHEQY

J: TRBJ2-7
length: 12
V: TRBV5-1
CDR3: ASSLWTGNREQY

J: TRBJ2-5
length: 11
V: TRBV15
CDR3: ATSRGRIETQY

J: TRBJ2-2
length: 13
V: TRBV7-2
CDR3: ASSLAERATGELF

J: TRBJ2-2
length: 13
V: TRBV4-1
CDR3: ASSQQESNTGELF

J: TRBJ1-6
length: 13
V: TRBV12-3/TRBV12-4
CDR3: ASSLGQGINSPLH

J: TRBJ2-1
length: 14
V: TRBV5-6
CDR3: ASSLALVAGGREQF

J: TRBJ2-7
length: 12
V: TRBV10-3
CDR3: AISEREGPYEQY

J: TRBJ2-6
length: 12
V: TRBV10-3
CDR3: AISDLGGANVLT

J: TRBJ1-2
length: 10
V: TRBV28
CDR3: ASSCRSYGYA

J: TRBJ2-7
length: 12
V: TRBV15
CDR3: ATSGGFFSYEQY

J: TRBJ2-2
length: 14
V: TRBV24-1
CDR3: ATSDSGQGREGELF

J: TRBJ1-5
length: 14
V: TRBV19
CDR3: ATTSTQAGLIQPQH

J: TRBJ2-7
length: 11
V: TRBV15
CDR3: ATGVGGAYEQY

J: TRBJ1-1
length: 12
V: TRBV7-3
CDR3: ASSSQGMNTEAF

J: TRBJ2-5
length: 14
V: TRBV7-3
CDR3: ASSRLWNGRKETQY

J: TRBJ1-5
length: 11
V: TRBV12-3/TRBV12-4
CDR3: ASSLMRGEPQH

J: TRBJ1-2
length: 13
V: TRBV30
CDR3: AWSVPEQGARGYT

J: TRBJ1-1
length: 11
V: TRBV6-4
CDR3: ASSFHWNTEAF

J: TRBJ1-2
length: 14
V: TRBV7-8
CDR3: ASSSETGQGLYGYT

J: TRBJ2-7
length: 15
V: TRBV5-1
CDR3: ASSPSVWTSGRGEQY

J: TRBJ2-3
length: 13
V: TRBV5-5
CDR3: ASSIGLAGTDTQY

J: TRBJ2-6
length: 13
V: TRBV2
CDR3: ARGQGLAGANVLT